This T cell receptor (beta chain) was captured by sequencing in a study of neurological immune-mediated disorders. Many counts were recorded for this clonotype. The CDR3 length is 12 residues. The V gene lost 0 bases and the J gene lost 1 base, with 0 bases spanning the gap. Germline V gene lookup returns CDR1 LGHDT and CDR2 YNNKEL (reference sequence). A single run covered 15-18 subjects with over 200 million TCR-beta sequences. TCRdb processed the 5' RACE reads anew with MiXCR; each CDR3 protein has one entry. The table has under 60,000 distinct CDR3 sequences, over 4.5% seen once. The sample was CD4+ T cells from blood. This TCR derives from a woman under 30 with multiple sclerosis. This chain uses TRBV3-1 with TRBJ1-2, with unresolved D. Here the CDR3 DNA reads TGTGCCAGCAGCCAAGATAACTATGGCTACACCTTC. It codes for CASSQDNYGYTF.